Listed below are T cell receptor beta chains from one sample, sequenced in a study of T cell responses to AZD1222 COVID-19 vaccine. Clones were sequenced by immunoSEQ multiplex PCR, and TCRdb holds only the in-frame ones, with some missing. Of tens of thousands of clones in the sample, approximately 86% were seen once. The material sequenced was peripheral blood, taken on day 0 of AZD1222 vaccination. All receptors come from an adult in good health. Both conserved end residues are part of each CDR3. A D gene is named only where the DNA matches it firmly. Clone size, where shown, is once, few, many, or a class for clones that have expanded.

DNA	CDR3	V	J	size	D
TGTGCCAGCAGCTTTGTGGGAAGGCAGGGCGCGAGCACAGATACGCAGTATTTT	CASSFVGRQGASTDTQYF	TRBV11-2	TRBJ2-3	.	.
TGTGCCAGCAGTTATGCAGGGGACGGCAATCAGCCCCAGCATTTT	CASSYAGDGNQPQHF	TRBV6-6	TRBJ1-5	.	.
TGTGCCAGCAGCAAATCAGGGGCATCCAGGCAGAGCTCCTACGAGCAGTACTTC	CASSKSGASRQSSYEQYF	TRBV21-1	TRBJ2-7	.	.
TGCAGCGCCACCGAGCCAGGGCCCAACCAGCCCCAGCATTTT	CSATEPGPNQPQHF	TRBV29-1	TRBJ1-5	.	.
TGTGCCAGCAGTTTCTCGGCCGTACCCGAGACTGAAGTCCTGACTTTC	CASSFSAVPETEVLTF	TRBV6-5	TRBJ2-6	.	.
TGTGCCAGCAGCTTTCGGGAAGAGACCTACGAGCAGTACTTC	CASSFREETYEQYF	TRBV11-1	TRBJ2-7	once	.
TGTGCCAGCAGTGAGGACTCTGGAAACACCATATATTTT	CASSEDSGNTIYF	TRBV2	TRBJ1-3	few	.
TGCGCCAGCAGTGAGTTTAGTCAACGGGACAGGGGGACCGAGCAGTACTTC	CASSEFSQRDRGTEQYF	TRBV10-1	TRBJ2-7	.	TRBD1
TGTGCCAGCAGTTTAGTGGGGGGAAGCTCCTACAATGAGCAGTTCTTC	CASSLVGGSSYNEQFF	TRBV28	TRBJ2-1	.	.
TGTGCCAGCAGTCCTCAGGGCAGGGGTGCTGAAGCTTTCTTT	CASSPQGRGAEAFF	TRBV6-5	TRBJ1-1	.	.
TGTGCCAGCAAGACCAGGGGGCGAGGGGACATTCAGTACTTC	CASKTRGRGDIQYF	TRBV6-5	TRBJ2-4	.	TRBD1
TGTGCCAGCAGCTCGATTGGGGGGGATTCCTACGAGCAGTACTTC	CASSSIGGDSYEQYF	TRBV7-2	TRBJ2-7	once	TRBD2
TGTGCCAGCAGCGATAGCGGTGTACAAGAGACCCAGTACTTC	CASSDSGVQETQYF	TRBV11-2	TRBJ2-5	.	.
TGTGCCAGCAGTCCGGACAGGGCCGCGAGTCGTGGCTACACCTTC	CASSPDRAASRGYTF	TRBV6-5	TRBJ1-2	.	TRBD1
TGTGCCAGCAGCGTAAGCGACGCTAGCGGCCAAGAGACCCAGTACTTC	CASSVSDASGQETQYF	TRBV9	TRBJ2-5	.	TRBD2
TGTGCCAGCACCCAATCAAGGACCCGTAATGAGCAGTTCTTC	CASTQSRTRNEQFF	TRBV3-1/TRBV3-2	TRBJ2-1	.	.
TGTGCCAGCAGTCACCTTCTGGTGGAAGCTTTCTTT	CASSHLLVEAFF	TRBV28	TRBJ1-1	.	.
TGCGCCAGCAGCCAAGTCACTAGCGGTACCTACGAGCAGTACTTC	CASSQVTSGTYEQYF	TRBV4-1	TRBJ2-7	.	TRBD2
TGTGCCAGTACCGCACCGCCGGGACAGTACTACACTGAAGCTTTCTTT	CASTAPPGQYYTEAFF	TRBV19	TRBJ1-1	.	TRBD1
TGTGCCAGCAGTACCGGGACAGCTAGCAATCAGCCCCAGCATTTT	CASSTGTASNQPQHF	TRBV6-5	TRBJ1-5	.	TRBD1
TGTGCCAGCAGCCCGACCGGGACAGGGGTGTACGAGCAGTACTTC	CASSPTGTGVYEQYF	TRBV7-9	TRBJ2-7	.	TRBD1
TGTGCCAGCAGTTGGGGGGCCGAGCAGTACTTC	CASSWGAEQYF	TRBV27	TRBJ2-7	few	.
TGTGCCAGCAGTTTAGGGGCAAGGGAGGGACCCTTCTATAATTCACCCCTCCACTTT	CASSLGAREGPFYNSPLHF	TRBV28	TRBJ1-6	.	.
TGTGCCAGCACCTACGGGACAGGGGAAGAGACCCAGTACTTC	CASTYGTGEETQYF	TRBV7-9	TRBJ2-5	.	TRBD1
TGTGCCAGCAGCCGCGGCACACTAGGTAGTGTCGAGCAGTACTTC	CASSRGTLGSVEQYF	TRBV9	TRBJ2-7	.	.
TGTGCCAGCAGCTTAGGCCAAGCCGGCACTGAAGCTTTCTTT	CASSLGQAGTEAFF	TRBV7-2	TRBJ1-1	.	.
TGTGCCACCAGTGACCCCGGGACAGGGGGCTACGAGCAGTACTTC	CATSDPGTGGYEQYF	TRBV24-1	TRBJ2-7	.	TRBD1
TGCAGCGTTGATTTTTTTACAGGGATGGAGACCCAGTACTTC	CSVDFFTGMETQYF	TRBV29-1	TRBJ2-5	few	.
TGTGCCACCAGTGATGGGGCCACCCAAGGCTCCTACAATGAGCAGTTCTTC	CATSDGATQGSYNEQFF	TRBV24-1	TRBJ2-1	.	.
TGTGCCAGCAGGTCGGGACAGGTGCACTATGGCTACACCTTC	CASRSGQVHYGYTF	TRBV6-5	TRBJ1-2	once	TRBD1
TGCGCCAGCAGCTCGGGGGAAGAGACCCAGTACTTC	CASSSGEETQYF	TRBV5-1	TRBJ2-5	.	.
TGTGCCAGTAGTATCACCTTCGGCAGGGGAAGGAACGGGGAGCTGTTTTTT	CASSITFGRGRNGELFF	TRBV19	TRBJ2-2	.	.
TGTGCCAGCAGCTTACAGGTAGCCGGGGAGCTGTTTTTT	CASSLQVAGELFF	TRBV11-3	TRBJ2-2	.	.
TGTGCCAGCAGTGAATTTACAGATCTGAACACTGAAGCTTTCTTT	CASSEFTDLNTEAFF	TRBV6-1	TRBJ1-1	.	.
TGTGCCAGTAGCAATCTGGGACAGGGAGGATGGCAGCCCCAGCATTTT	CASSNLGQGGWQPQHF	TRBV19	TRBJ1-5	.	TRBD1
TGTGCCAGCACACGGGTCTTCTTGGGTGGAAACACCATATATTTT	CASTRVFLGGNTIYF	TRBV6-5	TRBJ1-3	.	.
TGTGCCAGCAGCTTATGGGGGGCGGGCACAGATACGCAGTATTTT	CASSLWGAGTDTQYF	TRBV5-4	TRBJ2-3	.	.
TGTGCCAGCAGGCCTGACTTGAACGGCAATCAGCCCCAGCATTTT	CASRPDLNGNQPQHF	TRBV27	TRBJ1-5	few	.
TGTGCCAGCTCCAGGGGGCCGAACACTGAAGCTTTCTTT	CASSRGPNTEAFF	TRBV7-3	TRBJ1-1	.	TRBD1
TGTGCCAGCTCACTCGACGGGACTAGCGGGGGCCCCGAGCATTTCTTC	CASSLDGTSGGPEHFF	TRBV18	TRBJ2-1	.	TRBD2
TGTGCCAGCAGCTTGGTTGGGGTGCAGACGAACACTGAAGCTTTCTTT	CASSLVGVQTNTEAFF	TRBV5-6	TRBJ1-1	.	.
TGTGCCAGCGGTTTGGGGGCGCGGGAAGAAAAACTGTTTTTT	CASGLGAREEKLFF	TRBV27	TRBJ1-4	.	.
TGTGCCAGCAGTTCTCAGGGTAGTTCACCCCTCCACTTT	CASSSQGSSPLHF	TRBV12-3/TRBV12-4	TRBJ1-6	.	.
TGTGCCAGCAGCCAAGATCCTTTCGGGGGGTACAATGAGCAGTTCTTC	CASSQDPFGGYNEQFF	TRBV3-1/TRBV3-2	TRBJ2-1	.	TRBD2
TGTGCCAGCAGCTTTGACAGCCCGTATAATTCACCCCTCCACTTT	CASSFDSPYNSPLHF	TRBV7-2	TRBJ1-6	.	.
TGTGCCAGCAGTGCCCCGGGACAGGGGGCGGAGGAGCAGTACTTC	CASSAPGQGAEEQYF	TRBV28	TRBJ2-7	once	TRBD1
TGTGCCAGCGGAGATTACATGAACACTGAAGCTTTCTTT	CASGDYMNTEAFF	TRBV28	TRBJ1-1	.	.
TGTGCCAGTACCCCGAGTACTAGCGGGAGATTCGATGAGCAGTTCTTC	CASTPSTSGRFDEQFF	TRBV19	TRBJ2-1	.	TRBD2
TGTGCCACCGCCCGGGGCAGCGCGGACCGCACAGATACGCAGTATTTT	CATARGSADRTDTQYF	TRBV15	TRBJ2-3	.	.
TGTGCCAGCAGTCCATCTCAGAACACTGAAGCTTTCTTT	CASSPSQNTEAFF	TRBV12-3/TRBV12-4	TRBJ1-1	.	.
TGTGCCAGCAGCCAAACCCGGGACGAGTACAATGAGCAGTTCTTC	CASSQTRDEYNEQFF	TRBV4-2	TRBJ2-1	medium-sized	.
TGTGCCAGTAGACCCCGGGGAGGGTCAGGAAACACCATATATTTT	CASRPRGGSGNTIYF	TRBV19	TRBJ1-3	once	.
TGTGCCAGCTCACCCCTAGCGGGATCCTACAATGAGCAGTTCTTC	CASSPLAGSYNEQFF	TRBV18	TRBJ2-1	.	TRBD2
TGTGCCAGCAGTTACCAGGTTCCGTCGATGGGAAACACCATATATTTT	CASSYQVPSMGNTIYF	TRBV6-5	TRBJ1-3	.	.